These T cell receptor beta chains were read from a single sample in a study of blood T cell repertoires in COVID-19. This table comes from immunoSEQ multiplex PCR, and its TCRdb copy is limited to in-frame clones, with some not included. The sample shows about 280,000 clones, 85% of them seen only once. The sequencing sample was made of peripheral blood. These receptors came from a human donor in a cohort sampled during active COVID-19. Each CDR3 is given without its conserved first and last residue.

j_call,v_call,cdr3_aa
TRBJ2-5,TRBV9,ASSVGLAGVRETQY
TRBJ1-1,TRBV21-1,ASSIGPRGVTEAF
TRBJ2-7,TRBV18,ASSPVQRREQY
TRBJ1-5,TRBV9,ASSAGQGNQPQH
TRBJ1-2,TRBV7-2,ASAWSWRSEGYT
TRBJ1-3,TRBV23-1,ASSQLRGIGNTIY
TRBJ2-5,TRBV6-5,ASRTSGGETQY
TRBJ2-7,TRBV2,ASSVGRANYEQY
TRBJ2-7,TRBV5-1,ASSRSGRASEQY
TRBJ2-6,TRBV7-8,ASTRSSGANVLT
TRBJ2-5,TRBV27,ASSLSSAGRGRWETQY
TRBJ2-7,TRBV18,ASSPPEVGEQY
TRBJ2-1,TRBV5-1,ASKAAGVSEQF
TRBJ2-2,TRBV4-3,ASSQGGRVPGELF
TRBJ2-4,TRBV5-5,ASSLLLQGGKNIQY
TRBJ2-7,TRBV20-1,SASISGRDTYEQY
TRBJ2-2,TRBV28,ASSLLGGISAGELF
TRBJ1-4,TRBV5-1,ASSLRGAQTNEKLF
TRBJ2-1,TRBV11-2,ASSSDNRGNEQF
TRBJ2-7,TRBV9,ASSALAGGHYEQY
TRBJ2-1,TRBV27,ASSLDRDSYNEQF
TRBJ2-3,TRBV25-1,ASSELSYRGGTQY
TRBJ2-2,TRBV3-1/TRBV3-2,ASSPRTSGDGELF
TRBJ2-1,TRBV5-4,ASLQGNEQF
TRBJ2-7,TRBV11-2,ASSLLAGSSYEQY
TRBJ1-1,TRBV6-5,ASSYSTRPTEAF
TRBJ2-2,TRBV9,ASRGPGLADTGELF